Here is one T cell receptor (beta chain) with its context. This sample is drawn from a study of control samples from healthy donors and cancer patients. V lost 2 bases, J lost 6 bases, and 7 bases lay in between. The CDR3 is made up of 12 amino acids. CDR1 and CDR2 from the germline V gene are SGHTA and FQGNSA. The repertoire was sequenced with immunoSEQ multiplex PCR; TCRdb's copy has only in-frame clones and lacks some. Here the sample spans 230,000 or so clones, around 94% being singletons. This sequence joins TRBV7-2 and TRBJ1-1; D uncertain. Input material: blood. The sequence came from a man aged 45-60 years in good health. The CDR3 region has the DNA TGTGCCAGCAGCTTACCCTCGGCTGAAGCTTTCTTT. This translates into CASSLPSAEAFF.